What follows are 26 T cell receptor beta chains derived from one specimen sequenced in a study of yellow fever vaccine responses in identical twins. Via MiXCR, TCRdb re-called the RT-PCR reads, giving one row per CDR3 protein. The sample records about 23,000 distinct CDR3 sequences, around 74% being singletons. The sample in question was T cells from blood (PBMCs), unsorted or a sorted subset (not recorded which), obtained before or after yellow fever vaccination (not recorded which). The receptors were sampled from a woman under 30 who received the yellow fever vaccine.

The chain has TRBV20-1 and TRBJ2-4; D gene unclear. This CDR3 region has 11 residues. V lost 6 bases to trimming and J lost 0 bases, with 3 bases between them. The germline V gene encodes CDR1 DFQATT and CDR2 SNEGSKA (reference sequence). The CDR3 DNA is TGCAGTGCCATAGCCAAAAACATTCAGTACTTC. This sequence encodes CSAIAKNIQYF.

The chain recombines TRBV7-3 with TRBJ2-1; no firm D call. The V gene lost 0 bases and the J gene lost 6 bases, with 6 bases spanning the gap. This CDR3 contains 13 residues. Germline lookup yields CDR1 SGHTA and CDR2 FQGTGA. The CDR3 here is CASSLTTANEQFF. Written as DNA, the CDR3 is TGTGCCAGCAGCTTAACCACAGCCAATGAGCAGTTCTTC.

The rearrangement uses TRBV10-1 and TRBJ2-2; no clear D gene. CDR1 and CDR2 (germline): WNHNN, SYGVQD (reference sequence). Between the trimmed V and J ends, which lost 2 bases and 3 bases, there was a span of 16 bases. CDR3 length: 17 amino acids. CDR3 region: CASSEGPTATDTGELFF. In nucleotides, the CDR3 is TGCGCCAGCAGTGAGGGCCCTACAGCCACAGACACCGGGGAGCTGTTTTTT.

This clonotype was seen once. V is TRBV5-6 and J is TRBJ2-7; 10 bases are a match to TRBD1. Germline V lookup: CDR1 SGHDT, CDR2 YYEEEE. The CDR3 spans 16 residues. The trim removed 4 bases at V and 5 bases at J, leaving 12 bases unmatched. The DNA of the CDR3 is TGTGCCAGCAGCGTCTACCGGGACAGGGGAGGACACGAGCAGTACGTC. Residues: CASSVYRDRGGHEQYV.

This clonotype was observed a handful of times. This chain links TRBV5-5 with TRBJ2-1; D gene unclear. Germline V gives CDR1 SGHKS, CDR2 YYEKEE (reference sequence). The ends were cut back, 0 bases at V and 5 bases at J, with 21 bases in the middle. The CDR3 consists of 18 residues. CDR3 loop: CASSLAAFRLSQNNEQFF. Here the CDR3 DNA reads TGTGCCAGCAGCTTGGCAGCCTTTAGGCTCAGCCAAAACAATGAGCAGTTCTTC.

The chain joins TRBV14 to TRBJ1-2; D uncertain. V was trimmed by 1 base and J by 6 bases, leaving 12 bases between them. The CDR3 covers 14 residues. CDR1 and CDR2 (germline): SGHDN, FVKESK. The CDR3 DNA reads as TGTGCCAGCAGCCAAGTCTGGGGATTAGATGGCTACACCTTC. This sequence encodes CASSQVWGLDGYTF.

This clonotype was counted only a few times. This chain connects TRBV11-3 to TRBJ2-1; D not certain. CDR3 size: 14 residues. V lost 2 bases and J lost 5, with 10 bases in between. Per the germline V gene, CDR1 is SGHNT and CDR2 is YENEEA. CDR3 in amino acids: CASSLTRPDNEQFF. CDR3 nucleotide sequence: TGTGCCAGCAGCTTAACCAGACCGGACAATGAGCAGTTCTTC.

V gene TRBV5-4 combines with J gene TRBJ2-1; perhaps TRBD2 as D (7 bases). Per the germline V gene, CDR1 is SGHNT and CDR2 is YYREEE (reference sequence). The V and J ends lost 1 base and 10 bases respectively, with 18 bases between them. The CDR3 totals 15 residues. CDR3 nucleotides: TGTGCCAGCAGCTTGACAACGGGGGGCTGGGCCGAGCAGTTCTTC. Translated, it gives CASSLTTGGWAEQFF.

This clonotype was seen only once. The chain uses TRBV29-1 and TRBJ2-5; perhaps D is TRBD1 or TRBD2 (6 bases each). Deletions cut 3 bases from V and 5 bases from J, with 16 bases between. The CDR3 length is 14 residues. Germline CDR1 reads SQVTM; CDR2 reads ANQGSEA. The CDR3 here is CSVDAPGAGETQYF. As DNA, the CDR3 is TGCAGCGTTGACGCCCCGGGGGCGGGGGAGACCCAGTACTTC.

The V gene is TRBV12-3 or TRBV12-4, the J gene TRBJ2-7, with a tentative D call TRBD2 (5 bases). The CDR3 spans 12 residues. With 8 bases removed from V and 5 bases from J, the gap between germline ends came to 13 bases. The CDR3 reads CASSSGSHEQYV. The CDR3 coding sequence is TGTGCCAGCTCCTCGGGGTCCCACGAGCAGTACGTC.

The DNA for the CDR3 is TGTGCCAGCAGTGGGCTCGGCGGGGAGCTGTTTTTT. Translated: CASSGLGGELFF. V and J are TRBV2 and TRBJ2-2; D remains unclear. The germline V gene has CDR1 SNHLY and CDR2 FYNNEI. Trimming pared 4 bases from V and 7 bases from J, leaving 7 bases between. This CDR3 comprises 12 residues. Combining the CDR3 with reference TRBV2 and TRBJ2-2 gives the whole variable domain EPEVTQTPSHQVTQMGQEVILRCVPISNHLYFYWYRQILGQKVEFLVSFYNNEISEKSEIFDDQFSVERPDGSNFTLKIRSTKLEDSAMYFCASSGLGGELFFGEGSRLTVL.

The V gene is TRBV28, the J gene TRBJ2-5; D perhaps matches TRBD1 (5 bases). Between the trimmed V and J ends, which lost 5 bases and 4 bases, there was a span of 20 bases. Germline lookup yields CDR1 MDHEN and CDR2 SYDVKM. The length of the CDR3 is 16 residues. CDR3 in amino acids: CASSRSGPQGGETQYF. CDR3 in DNA: TGTGCCAGCAGTAGGTCCGGACCCCAGGGCGGAGAGACCCAGTACTTC.

V gene TRBV18 combines with J gene TRBJ1-1; 10 bases are a match to TRBD1. After removal of 0 bases from V and 0 bases from J, the junction contained 4 bases not matched to a gene. The germline V gene has CDR1 KGHSH and CDR2 LQKENI. CDR3 length equals 17 residues. The CDR3 DNA reads TGTGCCAGCTCACCACCGGGACAGGGGACACTGAACACTGAAGCTTTCTTT. It codes for CASSPPGQGTLNTEAFF.

The chain combines TRBV20-1 with TRBJ2-7, with D possibly matching TRBD1 (5 bases). The V gene lost 3 bases and the J gene lost 2 bases, with 14 bases spanning the gap. The CDR3 contains 14 residues. In germline, CDR1 is DFQATT, CDR2 SNEGSKA (reference sequence). The CDR3 region is CSARTAPTAYEQYF. The CDR3 region has the DNA TGCAGTGCTAGGACAGCCCCGACGGCCTACGAGCAGTACTTC.

The chain has TRBV13 and TRBJ2-1; 10 bases map to TRBD2. The length of the CDR3 is 17 residues. The V and J ends lost 5 bases and 7 bases, in that order; junction bases with no gene match: 14. CDR1 is PRHDT and CDR2 is FYEKMQ in the germline V gene (reference sequence). The CDR3 region is CASSRYLIAGGENEQFF. As DNA, the CDR3 is TGTGCCAGCAGCAGATATCTTATAGCGGGGGGCGAGAATGAGCAGTTCTTC.

CDR3 nucleotide sequence: TGTGCCAGCAGTTACGCGAACAGGGGACCCAACCCAAACATTCAGTACTTC. It specifies CASSYANRGPNPNIQYF. The rearrangement uses TRBV6-2 or TRBV6-3 and TRBJ2-4, with 7 nucleotides matching TRBD1. Germline loops: CDR1 MNHEY, CDR2 SVGEGT. Unmatched junction bases numbered 13, after V lost 2 bases and J lost 6 bases. The CDR3 sequence is 17 residues long.

This clonotype was seen only a few times. The genes are TRBV5-5 and TRBJ2-7, with D possibly TRBD1 on 6 matching bases. Germline V CDR1 and CDR2: SGHKS, YYEKEE (reference sequence). The V and J ends lost 4 bases and 6 bases respectively, with 11 bases between them. This CDR3 comprises 12 residues. DNA for the CDR3: TGTGCCAGCAGCGTAAACAGGGTCGAGCAGTACTTC. It yields the protein CASSVNRVEQYF. Full variable domain (remainder filled in from reference TRBV5-5 and TRBJ2-7): DAGVTQSPTHLIKTRGQQVTLRCSPISGHKSVSWYQQVLGQGPQFIFQYYEKEERGRGNFPDRFSARQFPNYSSELNVNALLLGDSALYLCASSVNRVEQYFGPGTRLTVT.

V is TRBV12-3 or TRBV12-4 and J is TRBJ2-1, with D maybe TRBD2 (5 bases). V dropped 4 bases and J dropped 5 bases, with 15 bases sitting between them. This CDR3 is built from 15 residues. Here the CDR3 reads CASSSPLAAHNEQFF. CDR3 DNA: TGTGCCAGCAGTTCCCCTCTAGCCGCCCACAATGAGCAGTTCTTC.

The V call is TRBV2, the J call TRBJ2-1; 9 bases are shared with TRBD2. This CDR3 spans 14 amino acids. V dropped 7 bases and J dropped 6; count of bases not matched to a gene: 7. Looked up from germline, CDR1 is SNHLY and CDR2 is FYNNEI. CDR3 loop: CASISPSGANEQFF. For the CDR3, the DNA is TGTGCCAGCATCTCCCCTAGCGGGGCCAATGAGCAGTTCTTC.

This clonotype was found once. The chain joins TRBV2 to TRBJ2-7, with 7 bases aligning to TRBD1. Germline V gives CDR1 SNHLY, CDR2 FYNNEI. J lost 6 bases, V lost 4 bases, and 9 bases had no gene match. The CDR3 extends over 14 amino acids. CDR3: CASSGGTGVGEQYF. The CDR3 nucleotides read TGTGCCAGCAGTGGGGGTACAGGGGTCGGCGAGCAGTACTTC.

V usage is TRBV29-1 and J usage is TRBJ1-1; no definite D call. In germline, CDR1 is SQVTM, CDR2 ANQGSEA. V gave up 6 bases and J gave up 4 bases, with 12 bases separating them. This CDR3 region has 12 residues. CDR3 nucleotide sequence: TGCAGCGTAAAGGTAGTGGGCACTGAAGCTTTCTTT. It encodes CSVKVVGTEAFF. Variable domain in full (rest from reference TRBV29-1 and TRBJ1-1): SAVISQKPSRDICQRGTSLTIQCQVDSQVTMMFWYRQQPGQSLTLIATANQGSEATYESGFVIDKFPISRPNLTFSTLTVSNMSPEDSSIYLCSVKVVGTEAFFGQGTRLTVV.

J is TRBJ2-3 and V is TRBV19; no clear D gene. CDR1 and CDR2 from the germline V gene are LNHDA and SQIVND (reference sequence). There are 15 residues in the CDR3. The V gene lost 5 bases and the J gene lost 0 bases, with 12 bases spanning the gap. CDR3 amino acids: CASSSELGSTDTQYF. DNA for the CDR3: TGTGCCAGTAGTTCAGAGCTAGGTAGCACAGATACGCAGTATTTT.

This clonotype was observed a handful of times. The chain uses TRBV11-3 and TRBJ1-6, with D perhaps TRBD1 (5 bases). The CDR3 is 15 amino acids. Trimming left V 0 bases short and J 8 bases short, with 11 bases between. Germline CDR1 SGHNT, CDR2 YENEEA. The CDR3 sequence is CASSLDPAGYSPLHF. DNA of the CDR3: TGTGCCAGCAGCTTAGACCCGGCAGGGTATTCACCCCTCCACTTT. The variable domain in full, completed from reference TRBV11-3 and TRBJ1-6, reads EAGVVQSPRYKIIEKKQPVAFWCNPISGHNTLYWYLQNLGQGPELLIRYENEEAVDDSQLPKDRFSAERLKGVDSTLKIQPAELGDSAVYLCASSLDPAGYSPLHFGNGTRLTVT.

The chain couples TRBV4-1 to TRBJ2-5, with D unresolved. CDR3 size: 12 residues. Trimming took off 0 bases at V and 12 bases at J, with 11 bases between the two ends. CDR1 and CDR2 from the germline V gene are MGHRA and YSYEKL. The CDR3 is CASSQDWQEKYF. The CDR3 DNA reads as TGCGCCAGCAGCCAAGATTGGCAGGAAAAGTACTTC.

The V gene is TRBV7-3, the J gene TRBJ1-1; D not resolved. Germline assignment: CDR1 SGHTA and CDR2 FQGTGA. The CDR3 extends over 14 amino acids. V was trimmed by 1 base and J by 5 bases, leaving 11 bases between them. The CDR3 bases are TGTGCCAGCAGCTTAAGGGGTGGTGGGACTGAAGCTTTCTTT. Amino acid sequence: CASSLRGGGTEAFF. Complete variable domain (other parts from reference TRBV7-3 and TRBJ1-1): GAGVSQTPSNKVTEKGKYVELRCDPISGHTALYWYRQSLGQGPEFLIYFQGTGAADDSGLPNDRFFAVRPEGSVSTLKIQRTERGDSAVYLCASSLRGGGTEAFFGQGTRLTVV.

The chain has TRBV5-4 and TRBJ2-7, with TRBD2 identical over 10 bases. V lost 0 bases to trimming and J lost 4 bases; unmatched junction nucleotides: 13. CDR1 SGHNT and CDR2 YYREEE come from the germline V gene (reference sequence). The CDR3 length is 18 residues. The CDR3 coding sequence is TGTGCCAGCAGCTTGGTTCAGCGGGGGGGCCGTCTGTTGTACGAGCAGTACGTC. Its protein product is CASSLVQRGGRLLYEQYV.